This passage covers 32 T cell receptor beta chains from one sample sequenced in a study of shared clonotypes between healthy human individuals. Profiling relied on immunoSEQ multiplex PCR, and the TCRdb table lists in-frame clones only, not all of them. The sample lists 1.5 million to 2.5 million clones; approximately 94% were seen once. Selected positively for CCR7 and CD45RO-negative, naive CD8 cells excluded terminally differentiated effector memory CD45RA+ cells. The sample was naive CD8+ T cells sorted from blood. Receptors originate from a man between 18 and 29 years old in good health.

This rearrangement joins TRBV7-8 to TRBJ2-7; 7 nucleotides align to TRBD2. This CDR3 contains 15 residues. Germline V gives CDR1 SGHVS, CDR2 FQNEAQ. V dropped 5 bases and J dropped 0; count of bases not matched to a gene: 7. The CDR3 DNA reads TGTGCCAGCAGCCGATCTAGCGGAAACTCCTACGAGCAGTACTTC. Translating it yields CASSRSSGNSYEQYF.

The V and J genes are TRBV7-9 and TRBJ2-1; no reliable D call. With 5 bases removed from V and 8 bases from J, the gap between germline ends came to 13 bases. The CDR3 totals 13 residues. In germline, CDR1 is SEHNR, CDR2 FQNEAQ (reference sequence). The chain's CDR3 is CASSPLSGYEQFF. CDR3 bases: TGTGCCAGCAGCCCCCTCTCCGGCTATGAGCAGTTCTTC.

The V gene is TRBV4-2, the J gene TRBJ2-4; 12 bases match TRBD2. Germline CDR1 is LGHNA and CDR2 is YNFKEQ. The CDR3 length is 19 residues. Unmatched junction bases numbered 10, after V lost 4 bases and J lost 0 bases. The CDR3, as DNA: TGTGCCAGCAGCCCCGTTTCGGGGACTAGCGGGTTAGCCAAAAACATTCAGTACTTC. Residues: CASSPVSGTSGLAKNIQYF.

Notes on this clone: In the same sample, other DNA sequences code for this CDR3. The rearrangement uses TRBV27 and TRBJ2-2; D is unclear. This CDR3 has 12 amino acids. Germline V gene data show CDR1 as MNHEY and CDR2 as SMNVEV (reference sequence). The V end lost 1 base, the J end lost 7 bases, and 4 bases lay between the germline ends. CDR3 amino acids: CASSLFGGELFF. The CDR3 bases are TGTGCCAGCAGTTTATTTGGCGGGGAGCTGTTTTTT.

CDR3 bases: TGTGCCAGCAGTGCAGGGACAGGGAACACCGGGGAGCTGTTTTTT. Its protein is CASSAGTGNTGELFF. The chain links TRBV28 to TRBJ2-2; TRBD1 agrees at 8 bases. Per germline, CDR1 MDHEN and CDR2 SYDVKM. The CDR3 has 15 amino acids. V shed 5 bases and J 1 base; nucleotides not matched to a gene: 3.

For the CDR3, the DNA is TGCGCCAGCAGTGAGTCTGGGCTCTACGAGCAGTACTTC. It encodes CASSESGLYEQYF. The chain couples TRBV10-2 to TRBJ2-7; no firm D call. This CDR3 comprises 13 residues. The germline CDR1 and CDR2 sequences are WSHSY and SAAADI. Trimming cost V 0 bases and J 3 bases, with 6 bases left between them.

The rearrangement joins TRBV27 to TRBJ2-2; D remains ambiguous. Germline V gene lookup returns CDR1 MNHEY and CDR2 SMNVEV (reference sequence). CDR3 length: 15 residues. With 4 bases removed from V and 0 bases from J, the gap between germline ends came to 9 bases. CDR3 DNA: TGTGCCAGCAGTTGGCTAGATACGAACACCGGGGAGCTGTTTTTT. Translating gives CASSWLDTNTGELFF.

V is TRBV27 and J is TRBJ2-7; TRBD1 is a possible D gene (6 bases). V was cut by 3 bases and J by 0 bases, with 18 bases left in between. Germline CDR1 and CDR2: MNHEY and SMNVEV (reference sequence). CDR3 size: 17 residues. The CDR3 DNA reads TGTGCCAGCAGTTTCCGTCCGGGACACCCGAGCTCCTACGAGCAGTACTTC. Amino acid sequence: CASSFRPGHPSSYEQYF.

The V call is TRBV5-4, the J call TRBJ2-7; D call uncertain. Trimming pared 0 bases from V and 2 bases from J, leaving 6 bases between. CDR1 SGHNT and CDR2 YYREEE come from the germline V gene (reference sequence). The CDR3 contains 13 residues. CDR3 protein: CASSLANTYEQYF. The CDR3, as DNA: TGTGCCAGCAGCTTGGCCAATACCTACGAGCAGTACTTC.

DNA of the CDR3: TGTGCCAGCAGCTTAGTAGAGCAGTATCACCACGAGCAGTACTTC. Its translation: CASSLVEQYHHEQYF. The rearrangement uses TRBV7-8 and TRBJ2-7; D ambiguous. V lost 1 base to trimming and J lost 5 bases, with 15 bases between them. The CDR3 runs 15 residues. CDR1 is SGHVS and CDR2 is FQNEAQ in the germline V gene.

The chain has TRBV13 and TRBJ2-1; D gene uncertain. Between the trimmed V and J ends, which lost 2 bases and 0 bases, there was a span of 5 bases. Germline CDR1 PRHDT, CDR2 FYEKMQ (reference sequence). The CDR3 has 14 amino acids. The CDR3 protein is CASSLPNSYNEQFF. The CDR3 nucleotides are TGTGCCAGCAGCTTACCGAACTCCTACAATGAGCAGTTCTTC.

V and J are TRBV2 and TRBJ2-3; D unclear. This CDR3 has 14 amino acids. The V and J ends lost 7 bases and 0 bases respectively, with 11 bases between them. CDR1 and CDR2 from the germline V gene are SNHLY and FYNNEI. Here the CDR3 reads CASKSEPSTDTQYF. The DNA for the CDR3 is TGTGCCAGCAAATCGGAGCCTAGCACAGATACGCAGTATTTT.

The gene calls are TRBV7-9 and TRBJ2-1, with 10 bases matching TRBD1. Germline lookup yields CDR1 SEHNR and CDR2 FQNEAQ (reference sequence). Unmatched junction bases numbered 9, after V lost 4 bases and J lost 9 bases. This CDR3 contains 15 residues. As DNA, the CDR3 is TGTGCCAGCAGCTCCCGGGACAGGGGCCAGAGTGAGCAGTTCTTC. Translated: CASSSRDRGQSEQFF.

The chain joins TRBV7-2 to TRBJ2-7; possibly TRBD1 for D (6 bases). V lost 0 bases and J 2 bases, leaving 11 bases between the germline ends. From germline, CDR1 is SGHTA and CDR2 FQGNSA. This CDR3 is 15 amino acids long. DNA of the CDR3: TGTGCCAGCAGCTTAGCTTCGACAGGACCCTACGAGCAGTACTTC. This gives the protein CASSLASTGPYEQYF. Filled out from reference TRBV7-2 and TRBJ2-7, the complete variable domain reads GAGVSQSPSNKVTEKGKDVELRCDPISGHTALYWYRQSLGQGLEFLIYFQGNSAPDKSGLPSDRFSAERTGGSVSTLTIQRTQQEDSAVYLCASSLASTGPYEQYFGPGTRLTVT.

The chain employs TRBV9 and TRBJ1-3; D is possibly TRBD1 (5 bases). CDR1 and CDR2 from the germline V gene are SGDLS and YYNGEE. The V gene lost 3 bases and the J gene lost 1 base, with 8 bases spanning the gap. The CDR3 is made up of 14 amino acids. The CDR3 region is CASSGGESGNTIYF. CDR3 coding DNA: TGTGCCAGCAGCGGGGGCGAGTCTGGAAACACCATATATTTT. Full variable domain (remainder filled in from reference TRBV9 and TRBJ1-3): DSGVTQTPKHLITATGQRVTLRCSPRSGDLSVYWYQQSLDQGLQFLIQYYNGEERAKGNILERFSAQQFPDLHSELNLSSLELGDSALYFCASSGGESGNTIYFGEGSWLTVV.

The chain has TRBV10-3 and TRBJ2-5; 7 bases match TRBD1. Germline CDR1 reads ENHRY; CDR2 reads SYGVKD. CDR3 length: 13 amino acids. The J segment lost 5 bases and the V segment lost 4 bases, leaving 4 bases of the junction unmatched. This CDR3 is CAISGDSWETQYF. The CDR3 DNA reads TGTGCCATCAGTGGGGACAGTTGGGAGACCCAGTACTTC.

J is TRBJ2-7 and V is TRBV29-1, with D perhaps TRBD1 or TRBD2 (5 bases each). The CDR3 sequence is 11 residues long. Germline V CDR1 and CDR2: SQVTM, ANQGSEA. V was cut by 6 bases and J by 1 base, with 7 bases left in between. The CDR3 DNA follows: TGCAGCGTGGGACCGTCCTACGAGCAGTACTTC. This sequence encodes CSVGPSYEQYF.

The chain recombines TRBV5-4 with TRBJ2-7, with D possibly being TRBD1 (5 bases). The ends were cut back, 2 bases at V and 4 bases at J, with 16 bases in the middle. Germline CDR1 is SGHNT and CDR2 is YYREEE (reference sequence). The CDR3 runs to 15 residues. CDR3 sequence: CASSFRQGTEYEQYF. In nucleotides, the CDR3 is TGTGCCAGCAGCTTTAGGCAGGGTACGGAATACGAGCAGTACTTC.

The chain has TRBV4-1 and TRBJ2-1; D is unresolved. Germline assignment: CDR1 MGHRA and CDR2 YSYEKL. V was pared by 4 bases and J by 4 bases, with 14 bases between. The CDR3 extends over 15 amino acids. CDR3 protein: CASSPAELMYNEQFF. The CDR3 DNA reads TGCGCCAGCAGCCCCGCCGAGTTAATGTACAATGAGCAGTTCTTC.

CDR3 in amino acids: CATSRDSILGGDGYTF. The CDR3 coding sequence is TGTGCCACCAGCAGAGATAGTATCTTAGGGGGTGATGGCTACACCTTC. This chain uses TRBV15 with TRBJ1-2; a possible D gene is TRBD1 (6 bases). The CDR3 loop spans 16 amino acids. Trimming took 0 bases from V and 6 from J, leaving 17 bases between them. Germline V gene data show CDR1 as LNHNV and CDR2 as YYDKDF (reference sequence).

The chain recombines TRBV6-1 with TRBJ2-1; D possibly corresponds to TRBD2 (5 bases). Germline V lookup: CDR1 MNHNS, CDR2 SASEGT. This CDR3 comprises 14 residues. V was clipped by 3 bases and J by 5 bases, with 11 bases between them. In DNA, the CDR3 is TGTGCCAGCAGTGATCCGGGGTGGGACAATGAGCAGTTCTTC. Protein product: CASSDPGWDNEQFF.

The chain employs TRBV9 and TRBJ2-3, with 9 bases that match TRBD2. The CDR3 consists of 16 residues. The junction had 7 bases not matched to a gene; V was cut back by 3 bases and J by 2 bases. CDR1 is SGDLS, CDR2 YYNGEE, per germline. The CDR3 DNA follows: TGTGCCAGCAGCGCCACTCTAGCGGGGCACACAGATACGCAGTATTTT. It translates to CASSATLAGHTDTQYF.

This clone occurred a few times. The chain employs TRBV6-5 and TRBJ1-1, with a tentative D call TRBD1 (5 bases). This CDR3 has 14 amino acids. The V gene lost 4 bases and the J gene lost 5 bases, with 14 bases spanning the gap. Germline V gene lookup returns CDR1 MNHEY and CDR2 SVGAGI. The CDR3 region is CASSFREGRTEAFF. The DNA of the CDR3 is TGTGCCAGCAGTTTCCGTGAGGGGCGGACTGAAGCTTTCTTT.

The CDR3 loop is CASMVGGAGWYNEQFF. CDR3 DNA: TGTGCCAGCATGGTGGGTGGAGCGGGTTGGTACAATGAGCAGTTCTTC. V and J are TRBV2 and TRBJ2-1; D may be TRBD2 (6 bases). Germline V CDR1 and CDR2: SNHLY, FYNNEI. There are 16 residues in the CDR3. The V gene lost 7 bases and the J gene lost 4 bases, with 20 bases spanning the gap.

V usage is TRBV27 and J usage is TRBJ2-3, with TRBD1 identical over 8 bases. V gave up 8 bases and J gave up 6 bases; unmatched junction bases: 13. In germline, CDR1 is MNHEY, CDR2 SMNVEV (reference sequence). The CDR3 covers 15 residues. The CDR3, as DNA: TGTGCCAGCTCACCAGGACAGGGTATTTTTGATACGCAGTATTTT. This gives the protein CASSPGQGIFDTQYF.

This chain uses TRBV11-2 with TRBJ1-1; 10 nucleotides match TRBD1. The V gene end was trimmed by 6 bases and the J gene end by 4 bases; junction bases not matched to a gene: 8. Germline loops: CDR1 SGHAT, CDR2 FQNNGV. CDR3 length: 15 amino acids. This chain's CDR3 is CASRETGGRGTEAFF. CDR3 nucleotide sequence: TGTGCCAGCAGGGAGACAGGGGGCAGGGGCACTGAAGCTTTCTTT.

V usage is TRBV28 and J usage is TRBJ2-7, with 7 nucleotides matching TRBD1. The CDR3 sequence is 14 residues long. V lost 6 bases, J lost 3 bases, and 8 bases stayed unmatched. Germline CDR1 and CDR2: MDHEN and SYDVKM. The chain's CDR3 is CASRPTGAGYEQYF. The CDR3 DNA reads as TGTGCCAGCAGGCCAACAGGGGCAGGCTACGAGCAGTACTTC.

The CDR3 is CASSIFGEGGSDGYTF. The DNA of the CDR3 is TGTGCCAGTAGTATATTCGGCGAGGGGGGATCTGATGGCTACACCTTC. The V gene is TRBV19, the J gene TRBJ1-2; a possible D gene is TRBD1 (6 bases). There are 16 residues in the CDR3. V lost 2 bases and J lost 6, with 19 bases in between. Germline assignment: CDR1 LNHDA and CDR2 SQIVND (reference sequence). Variable domain in full (rest from reference TRBV19 and TRBJ1-2): DGGITQSPKYLFRKEGQNVTLSCEQNLNHDAMYWYRQDPGQGLRLIYYSQIVNDFQKGDIAEGYSVSREKKESFPLTVTSAQKNPTAFYLCASSIFGEGGSDGYTFGSGTRLTVV.

The chain uses TRBV6-6 and TRBJ2-2, with D possibly TRBD1 on 6 matching bases. The CDR3 spans 15 residues. Trimming took off 2 bases at V and 4 bases at J, with 11 bases between the two ends. Germline values: CDR1 MNHNY, CDR2 SVGAGI (reference sequence). The CDR3 coding sequence is TGTGCCAGCAGTTACCAAGGGGGAATCACCGGGGAGCTGTTTTTT. This sequence encodes CASSYQGGITGELFF.

The rearrangement links TRBV28 to TRBJ1-5; D gene unclear. There are 12 residues in the CDR3. From germline, CDR1 is MDHEN and CDR2 SYDVKM. Trimming took 5 bases from V and 4 from J, leaving 6 bases between them. CDR3 DNA: TGTGCCAGCAGTCCGACGAATCAGCCCCAGCATTTT. Translation gives CASSPTNQPQHF.

The rearrangement joins TRBV6-5 to TRBJ1-1; TRBD1 might be the D (5 bases). With 6 bases removed from V and 6 bases from J, the gap between germline ends came to 14 bases. Germline V gene lookup returns CDR1 MNHEY and CDR2 SVGAGI. This CDR3 contains 13 residues. In nucleotides, the CDR3 is TGTGCCAGCAGGCCAGGGTTTATCGCTGAAGCTTTCTTT. The encoded protein is CASRPGFIAEAFF.

This sequence joins TRBV29-1 and TRBJ2-5, with 14 bases matching TRBD2. Germline CDR1 reads SQVTM; CDR2 reads ANQGSEA. Trimming removed 0 bases from V and 5 bases from J; junction bases left unmatched: 5. CDR3 length: 16 residues. The CDR3 coding sequence is TGCAGCGTTGAAGATCCGGGACTAGCGGGAGTTGAGACCCAGTACTTC. Encoded protein: CSVEDPGLAGVETQYF.